This T cell receptor beta chain comes out of a study of naive and memory T cell subsets. This clonotype was picked up many times. The antigen is undetermined. There are 16 residues in the CDR3. The germline V gene has CDR1 SGHTA and CDR2 FQGNSA. Trimming took 1 base from V and 7 from J; bases not matched to a gene: 9. Two oligonucleotides, mixed equimolar, formed the beta constant-region primer covering TRBC1 and TRBC2. Ligated cDNA was amplified by four rounds of PCR with nested alpha and beta constant-region primers and SP2. An oligonucleotide with the SP2 primer and a 12-nucleotide UMI was ligated to the cDNA 3' end. A single record per CDR3 protein comes from TCRdb applying MiXCR to the UMI-ligation and nested PCR reads. The profile shows roughly 92,000 distinct CDR3 sequences, roughly 10% of them singletons. Broader study findings: Over 95% of naive TCR sequences appeared only once, unlike memory subsets. Especially in CD8 cells, naive repertoires contained a few larger clonotypes, possibly CD45RA-re-expressing memory cells.

The gene calls are TRBV7-2 and TRBJ2-1, with 8 bases matching TRBD1. The origin of this receptor is a human donor in good health. The specimen sequenced was naive CD4+ T cells from blood. For the CDR3, the DNA is TGTGCCAGCAGCTTAGATTCAGGGGGCGCATGGAATGAGCAGTTCTTC. This sequence encodes CASSLDSGGAWNEQFF.